These 5 T cell receptor beta chains were sequenced from one sample in a study of beta chain features in type 1 diabetes listed by TCRdb under 2018. The library came from the immunoSEQ multiplex PCR assay. The entire amount of isolated RNA was reverse transcribed using the High Capacity cDNA Reverse Transcription Kit, so the sequenced TCRB transcripts were expressed ones. The source is immuneACCESS, and TCRdb retained only in-frame sequences with V and J called. Part of the clones is not carried over; for the studies checked, unresolved V genes explain less than half of this, and the remainder is unexplained. The sample yields more than 130,000 clones; 6.9% were counted once. The ten largest account for roughly 1.5% of the sample. Sequences were obtained from central memory CD4+ T cells from blood. The source of these receptors is a woman in her 30s in good health.

This clone was picked up a small number of times. The chain combines TRBV6-5 with TRBJ2-1; 7 positions agree with TRBD2. Germline loops: CDR1 MNHEY, CDR2 SVGAGI. There are 14 residues in the CDR3. Germline trimming cut 4 bases from V and 2 bases from J; bases unmatched to any gene: 2. Written as DNA, the CDR3 is TGTGCCAGCAGTTCGGCGGGAGCCTACAATGAGCAGTTCTTC. It specifies CASSSAGAYNEQFF.

Many counts were recorded for this clone. This rearrangement joins TRBV7-9 to TRBJ2-2; D may be TRBD1 (6 bases). The ends were cut back, 4 bases at V and 4 bases at J, with 19 bases in the middle. The germline V gene encodes CDR1 SEHNR and CDR2 FQNEAQ (reference sequence). This CDR3 is built from 17 residues. The CDR3 reads CASSSRYRDTSTGELFF. The CDR3, as DNA: TGTGCCAGCAGCTCGCGTTATCGGGACACCTCCACCGGGGAGCTGTTTTTT. Variable domain in full (rest from reference TRBV7-9 and TRBJ2-2): DTGVSQNPRHKITKRGQNVTFRCDPISEHNRLYWYRQTLGQGPEFLTYFQNEAQLEKSRLLSDRFSAERPKGSFSTLEIQRTEQGDSAMYLCASSSRYRDTSTGELFFGEGSRLTVL.

A note on this clone: The identical CDR3 is also encoded by other nucleotide sequences in the sample. This chain joins TRBV28 and TRBJ1-4, with TRBD1 matching over 7 bases. CDR1 and CDR2 (germline): MDHEN, SYDVKM. The V segment lost 5 bases and the J segment 2 bases; nucleotides outside the gene matches: 2. The length of the CDR3 is 14 residues. The CDR3 sequence is CASSKQGTNEKLFF. Here the CDR3 DNA reads TGTGCCAGCAGTAAACAGGGGACTAATGAAAAACTGTTTTTT. Full variable domain (outside the CDR3, taken from reference TRBV28 and TRBJ1-4): DVKVTQSSRYLVKRTGEKVFLECVQDMDHENMFWYRQDPGLGLRLIYFSYDVKMKEKGDIPEGYSVSREKKERFSLILESASTNQTSMYLCASSKQGTNEKLFFGSGTQLSVL.

This clone was detected only a few times. V is TRBV6-6 and J is TRBJ1-2, with 9 bases lining up with TRBD1. The germline gives CDR1 MNHNY, CDR2 SVGAGI (reference sequence). V was clipped by 6 bases and J by 3 bases; unmatched bases: 2. The CDR3 totals 13 residues. The CDR3 spells CASRRTGDYGYTF. The CDR3 coding sequence is TGTGCCAGCAGAAGGACAGGGGACTATGGCTACACCTTC.

This clone was counted between two and nine times. The chain recombines TRBV9 with TRBJ2-7; 8 bases line up with TRBD2. The ends lost 2 bases at V and 4 bases at J; junction bases unmatched: 5. The CDR3 length is 14 residues. Germline lookup yields CDR1 SGDLS and CDR2 YYNGEE. The CDR3 region is CASSVSGTGYEQYF. The CDR3 DNA sequence: TGTGCCAGCAGCGTTAGCGGGACGGGGTACGAGCAGTACTTC.